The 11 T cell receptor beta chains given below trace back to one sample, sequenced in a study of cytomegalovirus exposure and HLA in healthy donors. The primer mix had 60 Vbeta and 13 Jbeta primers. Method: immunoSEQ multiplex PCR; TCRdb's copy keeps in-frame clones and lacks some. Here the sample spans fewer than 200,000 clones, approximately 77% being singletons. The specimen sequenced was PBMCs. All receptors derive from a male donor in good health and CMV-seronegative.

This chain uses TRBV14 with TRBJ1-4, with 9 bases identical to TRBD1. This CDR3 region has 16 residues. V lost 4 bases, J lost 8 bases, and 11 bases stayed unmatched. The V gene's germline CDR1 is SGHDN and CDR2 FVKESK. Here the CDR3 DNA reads TGTGCCAGCAGCCTTTCTCGGACAGGGGAGGAAGAAAAACTGTTTTTT. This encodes CASSLSRTGEEEKLFF. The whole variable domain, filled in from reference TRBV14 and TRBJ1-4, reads EAGVTQFPSHSVIEKGQTVTLRCDPISGHDNLYWYRRVMGKEIKFLLHFVKESKQDESGMPNNRFLAERTGGTYSTLKVQPAELEDSGVYFCASSLSRTGEEEKLFFGSGTQLSVL.

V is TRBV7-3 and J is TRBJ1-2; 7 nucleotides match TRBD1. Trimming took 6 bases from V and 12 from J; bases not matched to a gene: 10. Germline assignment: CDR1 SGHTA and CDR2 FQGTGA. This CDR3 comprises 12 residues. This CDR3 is CASRYRQGRNTF. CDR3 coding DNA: TGTGCCAGCAGGTACCGACAGGGAAGGAACACCTTC.

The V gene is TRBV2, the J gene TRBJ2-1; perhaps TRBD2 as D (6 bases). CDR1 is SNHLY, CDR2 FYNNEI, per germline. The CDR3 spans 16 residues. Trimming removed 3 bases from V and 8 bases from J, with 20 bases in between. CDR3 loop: CASSDVGGPILDEQFF. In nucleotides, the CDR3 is TGTGCCAGCAGTGATGTCGGGGGACCAATCCTCGATGAGCAGTTCTTC.

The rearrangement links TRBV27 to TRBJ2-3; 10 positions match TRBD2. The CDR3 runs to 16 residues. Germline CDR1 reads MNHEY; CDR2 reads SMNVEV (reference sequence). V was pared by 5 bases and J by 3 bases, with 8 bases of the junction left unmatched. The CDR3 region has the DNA TGTGCCAGCAGTACCCCCGGGACTAGCGTAACAGATACGCAGTATTTT. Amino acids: CASSTPGTSVTDTQYF.

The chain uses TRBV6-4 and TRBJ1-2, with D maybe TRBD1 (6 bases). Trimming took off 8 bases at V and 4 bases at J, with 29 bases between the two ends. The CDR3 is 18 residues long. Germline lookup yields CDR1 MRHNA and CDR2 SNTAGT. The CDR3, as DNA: TGTGCCAGCCCCCACCATATCAGGGACAAGGTCCTCATCTATGGCTACACCTTC. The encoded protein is CASPHHIRDKVLIYGYTF.

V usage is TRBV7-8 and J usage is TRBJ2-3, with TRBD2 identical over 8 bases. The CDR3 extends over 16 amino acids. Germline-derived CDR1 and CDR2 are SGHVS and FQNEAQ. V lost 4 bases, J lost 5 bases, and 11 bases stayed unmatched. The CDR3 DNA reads TGTGCCAGCAGCTCAAAAACTAGCGGCCTTGGAGATACGCAGTATTTT. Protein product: CASSSKTSGLGDTQYF.

The CDR3 DNA reads TGTGCCAGCAGCTTAATCGGAGGGGGGGAGAACAATGAGCAGTTCTTC. As protein: CASSLIGGGENNEQFF. The rearrangement links TRBV7-3 to TRBJ2-1, with D possibly TRBD2 on 7 matching bases. Trimming shortened V by 1 base and J by 5 bases, and 15 bases separated the two germline ends. CDR1 and CDR2 from the germline V gene are SGHTA and FQGTGA. CDR3 size: 16 residues.

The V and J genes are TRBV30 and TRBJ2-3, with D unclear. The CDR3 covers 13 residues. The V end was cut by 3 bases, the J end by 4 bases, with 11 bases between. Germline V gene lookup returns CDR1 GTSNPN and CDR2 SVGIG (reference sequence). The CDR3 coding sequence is TGTGCCTGGAGCGTCCCCCCCCCAGATACGCAGTATTTT. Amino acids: CAWSVPPPDTQYF.

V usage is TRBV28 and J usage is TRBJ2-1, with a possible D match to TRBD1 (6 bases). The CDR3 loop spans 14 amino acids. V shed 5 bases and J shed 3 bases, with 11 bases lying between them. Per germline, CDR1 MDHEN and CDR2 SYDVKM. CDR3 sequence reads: CASSPGQSYNEQFF. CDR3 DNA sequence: TGTGCCAGCAGTCCCGGACAGAGCTACAATGAGCAGTTCTTC. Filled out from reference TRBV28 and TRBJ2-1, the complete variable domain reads DVKVTQSSRYLVKRTGEKVFLECVQDMDHENMFWYRQDPGLGLRLIYFSYDVKMKEKGDIPEGYSVSREKKERFSLILESASTNQTSMYLCASSPGQSYNEQFFGPGTRLTVL.

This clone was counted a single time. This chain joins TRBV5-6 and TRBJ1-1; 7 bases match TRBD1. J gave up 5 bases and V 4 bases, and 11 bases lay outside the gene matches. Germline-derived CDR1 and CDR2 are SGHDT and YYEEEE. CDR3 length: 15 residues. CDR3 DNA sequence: TGTGCCAGCAGCCAGTACAGGGGACCGTGGACTGAAGCTTTCTTT. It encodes CASSQYRGPWTEAFF.

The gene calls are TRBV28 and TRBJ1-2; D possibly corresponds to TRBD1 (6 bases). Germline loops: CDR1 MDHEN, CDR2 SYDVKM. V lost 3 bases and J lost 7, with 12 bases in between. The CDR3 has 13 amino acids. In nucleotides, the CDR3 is TGTGCCAGCAGTTTTGCTGGGGGCGGTGGCTACACCTTC. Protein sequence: CASSFAGGGGYTF.